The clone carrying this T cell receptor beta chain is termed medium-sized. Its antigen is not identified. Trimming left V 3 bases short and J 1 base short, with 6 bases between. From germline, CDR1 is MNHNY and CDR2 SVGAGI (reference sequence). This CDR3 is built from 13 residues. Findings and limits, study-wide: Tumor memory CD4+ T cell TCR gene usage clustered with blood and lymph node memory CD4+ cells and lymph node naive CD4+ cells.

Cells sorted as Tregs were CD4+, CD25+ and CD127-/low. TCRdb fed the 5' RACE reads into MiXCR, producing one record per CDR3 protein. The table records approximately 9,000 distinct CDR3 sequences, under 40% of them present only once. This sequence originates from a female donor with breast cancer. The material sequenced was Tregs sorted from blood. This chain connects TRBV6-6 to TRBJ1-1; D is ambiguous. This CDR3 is CASSYTGNTEAFF. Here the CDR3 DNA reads TGTGCCAGCAGTTATACCGGGAACACTGAAGCTTTCTTT.